Listed here are 11 T cell receptor beta chains from one sample, sequenced in a study of beta chain features in type 1 diabetes. Study observations and caveats: A moderate, significant TCRB CDR3 shortening appeared in type 1 diabetes across four CD4+ subsets.

For these receptors, no antigen is known. As every portion of the isolated RNA was reverse transcribed, the sequencing read expressed TCRB transcripts. Profiling relied on immunoSEQ multiplex PCR, and the TCRdb table lists in-frame clones only, not all of them. The sample has about 660,000 clones, more than 13% seen once. Sequenced sample: naive CD4+ T cells from blood. The receptors originated from a man aged 18 to 30 with type 1 diabetes.

The rearrangement joins TRBV7-2 to TRBJ2-7, with D perhaps TRBD2 (6 bases). CDR1 and CDR2 (germline): SGHTA, FQGNSA. This CDR3 is 13 amino acids long. Trimming removed 3 bases from V and 4 bases from J, with 10 bases in between. DNA of the CDR3: TGTGCCAGCAGCTTCAGCGCGGGGTACGAGCAGTACTTC. Translation gives CASSFSAGYEQYF.

This clone was detected only a few times. The chain employs TRBV12-2 and TRBJ1-5. TRBV12-2 is marked as a pseudogene. CDR3 length: 14 amino acids. CDR3 in DNA: TGTGCAAGTCGCTTATGGAATAGCAATCAGCCCCAGCATTTT. This gives the protein CASRLWNSNQPQHF.

The rearrangement joins TRBV6-1 to TRBJ1-1; 7 bases align to TRBD1. Unmatched junction bases numbered 7, after V lost 5 bases and J lost 7 bases. The CDR3 extends over 13 amino acids. Germline CDR1 MNHNS, CDR2 SASEGT. The CDR3 loop is CASSTGQRNEAFF. CDR3 in DNA: TGTGCCAGCAGTACGGGACAGCGGAATGAAGCTTTCTTT.

The sample holds a few counts of this clone. CDR3 residues: CASSLVGAGGPATQYF. As DNA, the CDR3 is TGTGCCAGCAGCTTAGTTGGAGCGGGGGGGCCAGCTACGCAGTATTTT. The chain links TRBV11-2 to TRBJ2-3; 10 bases match TRBD2. CDR1 is SGHAT and CDR2 is FQNNGV in the germline V gene. Unmatched junction bases numbered 9, after V lost 1 base and J lost 8 bases. This CDR3 spans 16 amino acids.

The chain employs TRBV4-3 and TRBJ2-3; no clear D gene. Deletions cut 1 base from V and 1 base from J, with 12 bases between. Germline CDR1 LGHNA, CDR2 YSLEER. The CDR3 is 16 residues long. The CDR3 DNA reads as TGCGCCAGCAGCCAAGGGACCAGCCGCGGCACAGATACGCAGTATTTT. This codes for CASSQGTSRGTDTQYF.

This chain links TRBV6-5 with TRBJ1-4; 9 bases map to TRBD1. The CDR3 totals 13 residues. Trimming cost V 10 bases and J 5 bases; bases outside gene matches: 5. Per germline, CDR1 MNHEY and CDR2 SVGAGI. The CDR3 spells CATRQGGNEKLFF. The DNA for the CDR3 is TGTGCCACTCGACAGGGGGGGAATGAAAAACTGTTTTTT.

This clone was counted between two and nine times. V usage is TRBV19 and J usage is TRBJ2-3; D is uncertain. Germline lookup yields CDR1 LNHDA and CDR2 SQIVND (reference sequence). V was pared by 3 bases and J by 1 base, with 5 bases between. The CDR3 totals 13 residues. The CDR3 DNA follows: TGTGCCAGTAGTATTGCTGGCACAGATACGCAGTATTTT. It encodes CASSIAGTDTQYF.

The genes are TRBV28 and TRBJ2-5; D remains ambiguous. The V and J ends lost 6 bases and 2 bases respectively, with 7 bases between them. The V gene's germline CDR1 is MDHEN and CDR2 SYDVKM. The CDR3 length is 12 residues. The CDR3 protein is CASSTQQETQYF. CDR3 sequence (DNA): TGTGCCAGCAGCACGCAACAAGAGACCCAGTACTTC.

The J gene is TRBJ1-2, the V gene TRBV5-1; D remains ambiguous. Germline CDR1 reads SGHRS; CDR2 reads YFSETQ. This CDR3 region has 16 residues. V was pared by 3 bases and J by 6 bases, with 21 bases between. CDR3 nucleotide sequence: TGCGCCAGCAGCTCCGGACCGGTGATAGAATCAGATGGCTACACCTTC. This encodes CASSSGPVIESDGYTF.

This clone was observed a few times. The CDR3 is CASSAQGSVSYEQYF. CDR3 coding DNA: TGTGCCAGCAGTGCCCAGGGCAGCGTGAGCTACGAGCAGTACTTC. The J gene is TRBJ2-7, the V gene TRBV28; tentative D call: TRBD1 (5 bases). From germline, CDR1 is MDHEN and CDR2 SYDVKM. The CDR3 runs 15 residues. V was pared by 5 bases and J by 3 bases, with 17 bases between.

In its sample, this clone was seen a few times. The chain links TRBV11-2 to TRBJ1-6, with 7 bases fitting TRBD1. Germline V gene lookup returns CDR1 SGHAT and CDR2 FQNNGV. V dropped 1 base and J dropped 16; count of bases not matched to a gene: 7. CDR3 length: 13 amino acids. The DNA of the CDR3 is TGTGCCAGCAGCTTAGGTAGGGACAGCAGGCTCCACTTT. This encodes CASSLGRDSRLHF.